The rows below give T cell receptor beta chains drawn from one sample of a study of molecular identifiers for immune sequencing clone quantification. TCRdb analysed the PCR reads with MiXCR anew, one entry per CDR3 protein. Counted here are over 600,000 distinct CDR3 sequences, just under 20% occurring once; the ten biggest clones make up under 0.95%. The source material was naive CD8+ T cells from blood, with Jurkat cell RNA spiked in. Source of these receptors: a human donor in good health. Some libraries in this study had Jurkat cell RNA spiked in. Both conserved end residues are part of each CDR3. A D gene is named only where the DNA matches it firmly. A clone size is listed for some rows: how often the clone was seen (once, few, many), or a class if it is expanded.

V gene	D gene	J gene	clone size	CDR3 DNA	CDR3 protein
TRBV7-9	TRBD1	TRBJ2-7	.	TGTGCCAGCAGCAAGACAGGGATCTCCTACGAGCAGTACTTC	CASSKTGISYEQYF
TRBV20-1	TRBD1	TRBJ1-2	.	TGCAGTGCTAGAATCGGGACAGGGGGCCCCCCTAACTATGGCTACACCTTC	CSARIGTGGPPNYGYTF
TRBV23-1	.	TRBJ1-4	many	TGCGCCAGCAGATGCGTTCGGGGAATAAATCTTGCTAATGAAAAACTGTTTTTT	CASRCVRGINLANEKLFF
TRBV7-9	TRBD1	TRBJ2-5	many	TGTGCCAGCAGCCCAGACAGGGATCAAGAGACCCAGTACTTC	CASSPDRDQETQYF
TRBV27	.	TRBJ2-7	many	TGTGCCAGCAGTTTAGCAGCGGGCAATTACGAGCAGTACTTC	CASSLAAGNYEQYF
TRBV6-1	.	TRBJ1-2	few	TGTGCCAGCAGTGATTGGTCGCAAGGGGAGAATGGCTACACCTTC	CASSDWSQGENGYTF
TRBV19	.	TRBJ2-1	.	TGTGCCAGTAGTATAAACTCGGTTTCCTACAATGAGCAGTTCTTC	CASSINSVSYNEQFF
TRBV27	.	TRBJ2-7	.	TGTGCCAGCAGTTTCGCCCCCGGGGCAGTACAAGTCTACGAGCAGTACTTC	CASSFAPGAVQVYEQYF
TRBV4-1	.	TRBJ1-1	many	TGCGCCAGCAGTACTGGGCTGGGCGAAGCTTTCTTT	CASSTGLGEAFF
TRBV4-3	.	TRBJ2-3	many	TGCGCCAGCAGTCAGTGGACTGCCTCCAGCACAGATACGCAGTATTTT	CASSQWTASSTDTQYF
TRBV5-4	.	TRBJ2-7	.	TGTGCCAGCAGCTCTCACGTAGGGACCTACGAGCAGTACTTC	CASSSHVGTYEQYF
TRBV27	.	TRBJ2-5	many	TGTGCCAGCAGTTTAATTGCAGGGTCGAGCCAAGAGACCCAGTACTTC	CASSLIAGSSQETQYF
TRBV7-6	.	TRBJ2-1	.	TGTGCCAGCAGCTTATTCGGTCAGGGGGGCGCCTACAGTGAGCAGTTCTTC	CASSLFGQGGAYSEQFF
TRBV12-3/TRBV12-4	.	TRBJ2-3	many	TGTGCCACCAGGGACGGCACAGATACGCAGTATTTT	CATRDGTDTQYF
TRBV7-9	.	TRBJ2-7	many	TGTGCCAGCAGCCCCACCCCGACAATAAACTACGAGCAGTACTTC	CASSPTPTINYEQYF
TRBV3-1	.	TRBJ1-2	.	TGTGCCAGCAGCCAAGAGGGCGAGACAGACTATGGCTACACCTTC	CASSQEGETDYGYTF
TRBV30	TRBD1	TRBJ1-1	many	TGTGCCTGGACTGGCGGGGGCAGGGGGTGGACTGAAGCTTTCTTT	CAWTGGGRGWTEAFF
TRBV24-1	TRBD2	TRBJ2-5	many	TGTGCCACCCACCGGGGGGGGGCAAAGACCCAGTACTTC	CATHRGGAKTQYF
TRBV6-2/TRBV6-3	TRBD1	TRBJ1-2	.	TGTGCCAGCAGTTACGGGACAGACACAAACTATGGCTACACCTTC	CASSYGTDTNYGYTF
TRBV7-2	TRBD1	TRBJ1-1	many	TGTGCCAGCAGCTTAATGTTGGGACAGGGGATCACTGAAGCTTTCTTT	CASSLMLGQGITEAFF
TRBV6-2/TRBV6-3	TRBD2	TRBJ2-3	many	TGTGCCAGCAGCTTCTTCACGGGGGGAACAGATACGCAGTATTTT	CASSFFTGGTDTQYF
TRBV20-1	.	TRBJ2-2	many	TGCAGTGCTATAACAGGGACCGGGGAGCTGTTTTTT	CSAITGTGELFF
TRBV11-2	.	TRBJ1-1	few	TGTGCCAGCAGCTTCCCTGTAGGGGAGAACACTGAAGCTTTCTTT	CASSFPVGENTEAFF
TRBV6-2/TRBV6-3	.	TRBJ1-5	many	TGTGCCAGCAGTTACCGCATGCACGTTATCAGCAATCAGCCCCAGCATTTT	CASSYRMHVISNQPQHF
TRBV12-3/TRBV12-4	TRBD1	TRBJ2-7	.	TGTGCCAGCAGTCCTCCCCCGGACCGACAGGGTTCAGGCGAGCAGTACTTC	CASSPPPDRQGSGEQYF
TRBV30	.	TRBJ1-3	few	TGTGCCTGCCCGGCGAACAGATCCCCAGGAAACACCATATATTTT	CACPANRSPGNTIYF
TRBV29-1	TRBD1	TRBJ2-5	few	TGCAGCGTTGGGGGAACGTCAACAGGGGGTGGTGAGACCCAGTACTTC	CSVGGTSTGGGETQYF
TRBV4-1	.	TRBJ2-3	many	TGCGCCAGCAGCCAAGGCCTACGAGTCCCGAACACAGATACGCAGTATTTT	CASSQGLRVPNTDTQYF
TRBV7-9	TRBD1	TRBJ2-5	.	TGTGCCAGCAGCTTAGCAGGACAGGGTGAAGAGACCCAGTACTTC	CASSLAGQGEETQYF